Below, 18 T cell receptor beta chains from the same sample are listed, as sequenced in a study of control samples from healthy donors and cancer patients. Some clones are missing from TCRdb's copy, which holds only in-frame ones; the method was immunoSEQ multiplex PCR. The data show 100,000 to 150,000 clones, roughly 92% seen once. The sequenced material came from PBMCs. Every receptor here comes from a man of 80 years or more with head and neck cancer.

This rearrangement joins TRBV19 to TRBJ1-5; D is uncertain. The ends were cut back, 4 bases at V and 11 bases at J, with 21 bases in the middle. Germline CDR1 and CDR2: LNHDA and SQIVND (reference sequence). CDR3 length: 15 amino acids. CDR3 amino acids: CASSTRAVYGAAQHF. Here the CDR3 DNA reads TGTGCCAGTAGTACCCGGGCCGTCTACGGTGCGGCCCAGCATTTT.

DNA of the CDR3: TGTGCCAGCAGTTACGAGGAAACGCGGCGCACTGAAGCTTTCTTT. Its protein is CASSYEETRRTEAFF. V usage is TRBV6-5 and J usage is TRBJ1-1; D not certain. Per germline, CDR1 MNHEY and CDR2 SVGAGI. CDR3 length equals 15 residues. Trimming cost V 2 bases and J 4 bases, with 14 bases left between them.

V is TRBV20-1 and J is TRBJ2-5; the D is unclear. This CDR3 is 11 amino acids long. The germline CDR1 and CDR2 sequences are DFQATT and SNEGSKA (reference sequence). DNA for the CDR3: TGCAGCTCTGGATTGCGAGAGACCCAGTACTTC. It yields the protein CSSGLRETQYF.

The chain recombines TRBV7-9 with TRBJ1-5, with unresolved D. This CDR3 has 13 amino acids. Trimming stripped 1 base from V and 9 bases from J, with 10 bases between. The germline V gene encodes CDR1 SEHNR and CDR2 FQNEAQ (reference sequence). The CDR3 bases are TGTGCCAGCAGCTTAGGGGAGGGCAGGCCCCAGCATTTT. Protein: CASSLGEGRPQHF.

This clone was recorded once. Other DNA sequences from this sample encode an identical CDR3 as well. The V call is TRBV6-1, the J call TRBJ2-7; no reliable D call. Trimming took off 2 bases at V and 4 bases at J, with 9 bases between the two ends. The length of the CDR3 is 13 residues. Germline lookup yields CDR1 MNHNS and CDR2 SASEGT. The CDR3 DNA reads TGTGCCAGCAGTGAAAGGGAACCTTACGAGCAGTACTTC. This codes for CASSEREPYEQYF.

The chain couples TRBV5-4 to TRBJ2-7, with 7 bases matching TRBD1. This CDR3 contains 17 residues. Germline V lookup: CDR1 SGHNT, CDR2 YYREEE (reference sequence). V shed 0 bases, J shed 5 bases, and the junction held 14 bases outside the gene matches. CDR3 amino acids: CASSLADFRGLFNEQYF. The CDR3 region has the DNA TGTGCCAGCAGCTTGGCAGACTTTAGGGGGCTTTTCAACGAGCAGTACTTC.

This chain connects TRBV18 to TRBJ1-2, with TRBD1 matching over 9 bases. Per germline, CDR1 KGHSH and CDR2 LQKENI. The CDR3 has 16 amino acids. V gave up 3 bases and J gave up 1 base; unmatched junction bases: 6. The CDR3 bases are TGTGCCAGCTCACCTCGACAGGGGGGAGATAACTATGGCTACACCTTC. This sequence encodes CASSPRQGGDNYGYTF.

V usage is TRBV5-1 and J usage is TRBJ2-7, with TRBD1 identical over 10 bases. From germline, CDR1 is SGHRS and CDR2 YFSETQ. The CDR3 sequence is 16 residues long. V lost 4 bases to trimming and J lost 5 bases; unmatched junction nucleotides: 12. The CDR3 region is CASSTQGGQGWDEQYF. CDR3 bases: TGCGCCAGCAGCACCCAAGGGGGACAGGGGTGGGACGAGCAGTACTTC.

Only one count was recorded for this clone. The chain recombines TRBV6-5 with TRBJ1-5, with D uncertain. V lost 4 bases and J 0 bases, leaving 13 bases between the germline ends. The CDR3 runs 16 residues. The germline CDR1 and CDR2 sequences are MNHEY and SVGAGI. The CDR3 here is CASSLGRAYSNQPQHF. CDR3 DNA sequence: TGTGCCAGCAGTTTGGGGAGGGCATATAGCAATCAGCCCCAGCATTTT.

The gene calls are TRBV4-3 and TRBJ2-1, with a weak D call TRBD2 (6 bases). V lost 1 base to trimming and J lost 5 bases, with 9 bases between them. Germline V gene sequence: CDR1 LGHNA, CDR2 YSLEER. The CDR3 sequence is 14 residues long. The CDR3 DNA sequence: TGCGCCAGCAGCCAAGGACTAGTCAACAATGAGCAGTTCTTC. This translates into CASSQGLVNNEQFF.

This chain uses TRBV25-1 with TRBJ2-2, with 10 bases matching TRBD1. The germline V gene has CDR1 MGHDK and CDR2 SYGVNS. The CDR3 is 15 residues long. Trimming took 7 bases from V and 5 from J; bases not matched to a gene: 7. DNA of the CDR3: TGTGCCAGCAATAGAGGGACAGGGGTGACCGGGGAGCTGTTTTTT. Translated, it gives CASNRGTGVTGELFF.

The genes are TRBV11-3 and TRBJ2-7, with D hard to call. The germline CDR1 and CDR2 sequences are SGHNT and YENEEA. This CDR3 contains 15 residues. V was trimmed by 1 base and J by 0 bases, leaving 10 bases between them. The CDR3 DNA reads TGTGCCAGCAGCTTAGGACCGATGGACTCCTACGAGCAGTACTTC. This gives the protein CASSLGPMDSYEQYF.

The rearrangement links TRBV5-1 to TRBJ1-2, with D maybe TRBD1 (6 bases). Germline V lookup: CDR1 SGHRS, CDR2 YFSETQ. The length of the CDR3 is 15 residues. The ends were cut back, 0 bases at V and 2 bases at J, with 11 bases in the middle. CDR3 nucleotides: TGCGCCAGCAGCTTGGCCTCGGGGGCGAACTATGGCTACACCTTC. Its protein is CASSLASGANYGYTF.

The rearrangement links TRBV18 to TRBJ1-5; the match to TRBD1 covers 9 bases. The CDR3 extends over 14 amino acids. Germline V gene sequence: CDR1 KGHSH, CDR2 LQKENI. After removal of 6 bases from V and 5 bases from J, the junction contained 5 bases not matched to a gene. CDR3 sequence (DNA): TGTGCCAGCTCGCCGACAGGGGGGGATCAGCCCCAGCATTTT. The encoded protein is CASSPTGGDQPQHF.

The chain recombines TRBV3-1 (or the pseudogene TRBV3-2) with TRBJ2-2; D gene ambiguous. This CDR3 contains 14 residues. V lost 0 bases and J 5 bases, leaving 7 bases between the germline ends. The germline V gene has CDR1 LGHDT and CDR2 YNNKEL (reference sequence). CDR3 loop: CASSQDGLTGELFF. Written as DNA, the CDR3 is TGTGCCAGCAGCCAAGATGGTTTAACCGGGGAGCTGTTTTTT.

The V gene is TRBV7-8, the J gene TRBJ1-1; TRBD1 might be the D (5 bases). V was clipped by 1 base and J by 5 bases, with 8 bases between them. The germline V gene encodes CDR1 SGHVS and CDR2 FQNEAQ. This CDR3 contains 13 residues. CDR3 coding DNA: TGTGCCAGCAGCTTAGAAGGGGTTACTGAAGCTTTCTTT. Its protein is CASSLEGVTEAFF.

A few counts support this clone. The genes are TRBV6-6 and TRBJ2-3; possible D gene TRBD1, 5 bases. The germline gives CDR1 MNHNY, CDR2 SVGAGI (reference sequence). The V gene lost 2 bases and the J gene lost 2 bases, with 11 bases spanning the gap. This CDR3 is built from 15 residues. The CDR3 region has the DNA TGTGCCAGCAGTTACAGGGGCCTTTACACAGATACGCAGTATTTT. The encoded protein is CASSYRGLYTDTQYF.

A few counts support this clone. The J gene is TRBJ1-1, the V gene TRBV18, with D possibly matching TRBD1 (6 bases). The CDR3 has 17 residues. The V gene's germline CDR1 is KGHSH and CDR2 LQKENI. Trimming took 0 bases from V and 6 from J, leaving 20 bases between them. CDR3 nucleotides: TGTGCCAGCTCACCACCTAAAGCAGGGGCCCATCTCCCTGAAGCTTTCTTT. Its translation: CASSPPKAGAHLPEAFF.